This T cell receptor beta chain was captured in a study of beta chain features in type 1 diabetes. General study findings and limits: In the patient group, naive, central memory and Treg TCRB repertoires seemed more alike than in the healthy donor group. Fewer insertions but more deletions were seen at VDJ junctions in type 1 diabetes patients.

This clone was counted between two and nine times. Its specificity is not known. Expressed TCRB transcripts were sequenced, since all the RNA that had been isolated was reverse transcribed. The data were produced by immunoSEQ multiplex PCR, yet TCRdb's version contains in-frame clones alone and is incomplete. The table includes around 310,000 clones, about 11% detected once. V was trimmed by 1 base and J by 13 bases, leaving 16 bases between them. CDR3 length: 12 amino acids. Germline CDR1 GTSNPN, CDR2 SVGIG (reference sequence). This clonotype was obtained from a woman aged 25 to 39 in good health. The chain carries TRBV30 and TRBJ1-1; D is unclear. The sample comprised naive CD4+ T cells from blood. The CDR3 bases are TGTGCCTGGAGTGCGCCAGGAGGGTCTGTTTTCTTT. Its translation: CAWSAPGGSVFF.